The 7 T cell receptor beta chains below come from one sample, sequenced in a study of blood T cell repertoires in COVID-19. The protocol was immunoSEQ multiplex PCR, while the TCRdb copy is restricted to in-frame clones and leaves out a portion. The sample shows around 130,000 clones, 75% to 90% of them seen only once. The sample taken for sequencing was PBMCs or T cells enriched from blood (not recorded which). Source of these receptors: a man aged 25-45 years who had recovered from COVID-19.

The chain employs TRBV7-3 and TRBJ2-3, with 8 bases fitting TRBD2. Germline trimming cut 5 bases from V and 3 bases from J; bases unmatched to any gene: 4. This CDR3 is 14 amino acids long. In germline, CDR1 is SGHTA, CDR2 FQGTGA. The CDR3: CASSTLADTDTQYF. In DNA form, the CDR3 reads TGTGCCAGCAGCACACTAGCGGATACAGATACGCAGTATTTT.

There are a few counts of this clone. The gene calls are TRBV5-8 and TRBJ2-3, with TRBD1 identical over 9 bases. V dropped 4 bases and J dropped 3; count of bases not matched to a gene: 12. This CDR3 is built from 17 residues. The germline V gene encodes CDR1 SGHTS and CDR2 YDEGEE. The CDR3 here is CASSGGPGQGVTDTQYF. CDR3 DNA sequence: TGTGCCAGCAGCGGCGGACCGGGACAGGGTGTTACAGATACGCAGTATTTT.

This sequence joins TRBV11-3 and TRBJ2-7; TRBD2 aligns across 7 bases. Germline V gene sequence: CDR1 SGHNT, CDR2 YENEEA. V was pared by 11 bases and J by 7 bases, with 5 bases of the junction left unmatched. CDR3 length equals 10 residues. This chain's CDR3 is CARGEGEQYV. DNA for the CDR3: TGTGCCCGGGGGGAAGGGGAGCAGTACGTC.

The V and J genes are TRBV10-1 and TRBJ2-2; 7 positions agree with TRBD1. CDR3 length equals 15 residues. Germline-derived CDR1 and CDR2 are WNHNN and SYGVQD (reference sequence). Trimming cost V 6 bases and J 2 bases; bases outside gene matches: 6. The CDR3 region is CASRADRANTGELFF. In DNA, the CDR3 is TGCGCCAGCAGGGCAGACAGGGCTAACACCGGGGAGCTGTTTTTT.

This clone was recorded once. The V and J genes are TRBV27 and TRBJ1-1; D unclear. With 2 bases removed from V and 3 bases from J, the gap between germline ends came to 10 bases. CDR3 size: 14 residues. CDR1 and CDR2 from the germline V gene are MNHEY and SMNVEV (reference sequence). Written as DNA, the CDR3 is TGTGCCAGCAGTTTAGGGCCCGGCGACACTGAAGCTTTCTTT. Amino acids: CASSLGPGDTEAFF.

V usage is TRBV5-4 and J usage is TRBJ1-3; D unclear. The CDR3 length is 12 residues. CDR1 SGHNT and CDR2 YYREEE come from the germline V gene (reference sequence). Trimming took 2 bases from V and 3 from J, leaving 3 bases between them. CDR3 in amino acids: CASSFYGNTIYF. For the CDR3, the DNA is TGTGCCAGCAGCTTTTATGGAAACACCATATATTTT. The whole variable domain, filled in from reference TRBV5-4 and TRBJ1-3, reads ETGVTQSPTHLIKTRGQQVTLRCSSQSGHNTVSWYQQALGQGPQFIFQYYREEENGRGNFPPRFSGLQFPNYSSELNVNALELDDSALYLCASSFYGNTIYFGEGSWLTVV.

The chain links TRBV6-5 to TRBJ1-5, with a tentative D call TRBD1 (5 bases). The CDR3 runs 15 residues. The V gene lost 7 bases and the J gene lost 2 bases, with 15 bases spanning the gap. CDR1 is MNHEY and CDR2 is SVGAGI in the germline V gene. CDR3 amino acids: CASTLGTPGNQPQHF. The DNA of the CDR3 is TGTGCCAGCACCCTCGGGACTCCGGGCAATCAGCCCCAGCATTTT.